This is a list of T cell receptor beta chains from one sample in a study of T cells in Graves' hyperthyroidism and ophthalmopathy. MiXCR was run by TCRdb on the multiplex PCR reads, yielding one entry per CDR3 protein. The data contain about 600,000 distinct CDR3 sequences, about 15% of them singletons. The sample was blood. Receptor source: a woman aged 45-65 years with Graves' ophthalmopathy. Both conserved end residues are part of each CDR3. The D gene is left open where the match is weak. The size entry is marked missing in some rows and otherwise reads once, few, many or a size class.

clone_size: many
cdr3_length: 16
j_call: TRBJ2-1
d_call: TRBD2
v_call: TRBV20-1
cdr3_aa: CSARGALAGEFNEQFF
cdr3_nt: TGCAGTGCTAGAGGGGCGCTAGCGGGAGAGTTCAATGAGCAGTTCTTC

clone_size: many
cdr3_length: 15
j_call: TRBJ2-7
d_call: NA
v_call: TRBV6-1
cdr3_aa: CASSLALSSSYEQYF
cdr3_nt: TGTGCCAGCAGTTTGGCCCTTTCGAGCTCCTACGAGCAGTACTTC

clone_size: many
cdr3_length: 17
j_call: TRBJ2-3
d_call: TRBD1
v_call: TRBV12-5
cdr3_aa: CASGPTRQGPSTDTQYF
cdr3_nt: TGTGCTAGTGGCCCGACTCGACAGGGGCCTAGCACAGATACGCAGTATTTT

clone_size: many
cdr3_length: 14
j_call: TRBJ2-7
d_call: TRBD2
v_call: TRBV6-2/TRBV6-3
cdr3_aa: CASSRLAGVGEQYF
cdr3_nt: TGTGCCAGCAGTCGACTAGCGGGAGTGGGGGAGCAGTACTTC

clone_size: many
cdr3_length: 16
j_call: TRBJ1-1
d_call: NA
v_call: TRBV28
cdr3_aa: CASSSPATWRGTEAFF
cdr3_nt: TGTGCCAGCAGTTCACCCGCAACATGGAGGGGTACTGAAGCTTTCTTT

clone_size: once
cdr3_length: 15
j_call: TRBJ2-5
d_call: NA
v_call: TRBV5-4
cdr3_aa: CASSLGGIGQETQYF
cdr3_nt: TGTGCCAGCAGCTTGGGAGGGATCGGGCAAGAGACCCAGTACTTC

clone_size: NA
cdr3_length: 16
j_call: TRBJ2-3
d_call: TRBD1
v_call: TRBV12-3/TRBV12-4
cdr3_aa: CASSLGQYPSTDTQYF
cdr3_nt: TGTGCCAGCAGTTTGGGACAGTACCCTAGCACAGATACGCAGTATTTT

clone_size: many
cdr3_length: 14
j_call: TRBJ2-7
d_call: TRBD1
v_call: TRBV14
cdr3_aa: CASRMTGGIYEQYF
cdr3_nt: TGTGCCAGCAGGATGACAGGGGGCATTTACGAGCAGTACTTC

clone_size: many
cdr3_length: 13
j_call: TRBJ2-3
d_call: NA
v_call: TRBV2
cdr3_aa: CASSGGSADTQYF
cdr3_nt: TGTGCCAGCAGTGGAGGCAGTGCAGATACGCAGTATTTT

clone_size: few
cdr3_length: 23
j_call: TRBJ2-6
d_call: TRBD1
v_call: TRBV19
cdr3_aa: CASSTPDPGQGEGTFSGANVLTF
cdr3_nt: TGTGCCAGTAGTACTCCCGACCCGGGACAGGGGGAGGGGACCTTCTCTGGGGCCAACGTCCTGACTTTC

clone_size: NA
cdr3_length: 14
j_call: TRBJ2-7
d_call: NA
v_call: TRBV10-1
cdr3_aa: CASRTLGQGTEQYF
cdr3_nt: TGCGCCAGCAGGACCCTAGGGCAGGGAACCGAGCAGTACTTC

clone_size: NA
cdr3_length: 14
j_call: TRBJ2-3
d_call: TRBD2
v_call: TRBV28
cdr3_aa: CASGSRGRADTQYF
cdr3_nt: TGTGCCAGCGGGTCACGAGGGAGGGCAGATACGCAGTATTTT

clone_size: many
cdr3_length: 15
j_call: TRBJ2-3
d_call: NA
v_call: TRBV2
cdr3_aa: CASSGSGFSSDTQYF
cdr3_nt: TGTGCCAGCAGTGGTAGCGGTTTTTCCTCAGATACGCAGTATTTT

clone_size: many
cdr3_length: 13
j_call: TRBJ2-7
d_call: NA
v_call: TRBV30
cdr3_aa: CAWSPLEGSEQYF
cdr3_nt: TGTGCCTGGAGCCCACTTGAGGGATCCGAGCAGTACTTC

clone_size: few
cdr3_length: 13
j_call: TRBJ2-7
d_call: TRBD1
v_call: TRBV19
cdr3_aa: CASSYRGNYEQYF
cdr3_nt: TGTGCCAGTAGCTACAGGGGAAACTACGAGCAGTACTTC

clone_size: few
cdr3_length: 14
j_call: TRBJ2-1
d_call: NA
v_call: TRBV19
cdr3_aa: CASSIEEGYNEQFF
cdr3_nt: TGTGCCAGTAGTATAGAGGAGGGCTACAATGAGCAGTTCTTC

clone_size: NA
cdr3_length: 17
j_call: TRBJ2-3
d_call: TRBD2
v_call: TRBV20-1
cdr3_aa: CSASSGGTSGSRDTQYF
cdr3_nt: TGCAGTGCTAGTTCTGGGGGGACTAGCGGGAGCCGAGATACGCAGTATTTT

clone_size: many
cdr3_length: 11
j_call: TRBJ1-1
d_call: NA
v_call: TRBV29-1
cdr3_aa: CSVGENTEAFF
cdr3_nt: TGCAGCGTTGGGGAGAACACTGAAGCTTTCTTT

clone_size: NA
cdr3_length: 14
j_call: TRBJ2-2
d_call: NA
v_call: TRBV4-2
cdr3_aa: CASSHEARAGELFF
cdr3_nt: TGTGCCAGCAGCCATGAGGCCCGGGCCGGGGAGCTGTTTTTT

clone_size: NA
cdr3_length: 15
j_call: TRBJ1-2
d_call: TRBD1
v_call: TRBV29-1
cdr3_aa: CSVPGQGSSNYGYTF
cdr3_nt: TGCAGCGTGCCGGGACAGGGGTCTTCGAACTATGGCTACACCTTC

clone_size: NA
cdr3_length: 13
j_call: TRBJ2-2
d_call: TRBD2
v_call: TRBV7-3
cdr3_aa: CASSRGVAGELFF
cdr3_nt: TGTGCCAGCAGCCGGGGGGTTGCCGGGGAGCTGTTTTTT

clone_size: many
cdr3_length: 17
j_call: TRBJ1-5
d_call: NA
v_call: TRBV7-2
cdr3_aa: CASSLAPEPNSNQPQHF
cdr3_nt: TGTGCCAGCAGCTTAGCCCCGGAACCCAATAGCAATCAGCCCCAGCATTTT

clone_size: many
cdr3_length: 14
j_call: TRBJ1-2
d_call: NA
v_call: TRBV3-1
cdr3_aa: CASSQVAVDYGYTF
cdr3_nt: TGTGCCAGCAGCCAAGTGGCAGTAGACTATGGCTACACCTTC

clone_size: few
cdr3_length: 14
j_call: TRBJ2-2
d_call: NA
v_call: TRBV13
cdr3_aa: CASSSGQYGGELFF
cdr3_nt: TGTGCCAGCAGCTCCGGACAGTACGGGGGGGAGCTGTTTTTT

clone_size: many
cdr3_length: 15
j_call: TRBJ1-5
d_call: TRBD1
v_call: TRBV29-1
cdr3_aa: CSTSTGTNSNQPQHF
cdr3_nt: TGCAGCACCTCGACAGGGACGAATAGCAATCAGCCCCAGCATTTT

clone_size: many
cdr3_length: 14
j_call: TRBJ2-7
d_call: NA
v_call: TRBV28
cdr3_aa: CASSWNGTPYEQYF
cdr3_nt: TGTGCCAGCAGTTGGAACGGGACCCCCTACGAGCAGTACTTC

clone_size: many
cdr3_length: 15
j_call: TRBJ2-1
d_call: NA
v_call: TRBV7-8
cdr3_aa: CASSLEAGPGNEQFF
cdr3_nt: TGTGCCAGCAGCTTAGAGGCAGGGCCCGGCAATGAGCAGTTCTTC

clone_size: many
cdr3_length: 13
j_call: TRBJ2-7
d_call: TRBD1
v_call: TRBV29-1
cdr3_aa: CSVGWGTAYEQYF
cdr3_nt: TGCAGCGTCGGGTGGGGGACAGCCTACGAGCAGTACTTC

clone_size: many
cdr3_length: 17
j_call: TRBJ2-3
d_call: TRBD1
v_call: TRBV7-2
cdr3_aa: CASSSWDRVRHTDTQYF
cdr3_nt: TGTGCCAGCAGCTCGTGGGACAGGGTTCGACACACAGATACGCAGTATTTT

clone_size: many
cdr3_length: 15
j_call: TRBJ1-2
d_call: TRBD1
v_call: TRBV10-3
cdr3_aa: CAISGPSTGTYGYTF
cdr3_nt: TGTGCCATCAGTGGCCCCTCGACAGGGACATATGGCTACACCTTC

clone_size: NA
cdr3_length: 13
j_call: TRBJ1-5
d_call: NA
v_call: TRBV28
cdr3_aa: CASSRQQNQPQHF
cdr3_nt: TGTGCCAGCAGCCGACAGCAAAATCAGCCCCAGCATTTT

clone_size: few
cdr3_length: 14
j_call: TRBJ2-5
d_call: TRBD2
v_call: TRBV6-1
cdr3_aa: CASSRGLVREAQYF
cdr3_nt: TGTGCCAGCAGCCGGGGACTAGTCAGAGAGGCCCAGTACTTC

clone_size: few
cdr3_length: 13
j_call: TRBJ2-7
d_call: TRBD1
v_call: TRBV5-5
cdr3_aa: CASSGRSGGEQYF
cdr3_nt: TGTGCCAGCAGCGGGAGATCAGGGGGAGAGCAGTACTTC

clone_size: many
cdr3_length: 16
j_call: TRBJ1-2
d_call: NA
v_call: TRBV7-8
cdr3_aa: CASSLEEGQGISGYTF
cdr3_nt: TGTGCCAGCAGCTTAGAAGAAGGCCAGGGGATTTCTGGCTACACCTTC

clone_size: few
cdr3_length: 16
j_call: TRBJ2-1
d_call: NA
v_call: TRBV24-1
cdr3_aa: CATSDLFGGSYNEQFF
cdr3_nt: TGTGCCACCAGTGATTTGTTCGGGGGCTCCTACAATGAGCAGTTCTTC

clone_size: many
cdr3_length: 13
j_call: TRBJ1-1
d_call: TRBD1
v_call: TRBV10-2
cdr3_aa: CAARGQRNTEAFF
cdr3_nt: TGCGCAGCTAGGGGACAGAGGAACACTGAAGCTTTCTTT

clone_size: many
cdr3_length: 13
j_call: TRBJ1-1
d_call: NA
v_call: TRBV29-1
cdr3_aa: CSVSGIVGTEAFF
cdr3_nt: TGCAGCGTTTCCGGGATTGTGGGGACTGAAGCTTTCTTT